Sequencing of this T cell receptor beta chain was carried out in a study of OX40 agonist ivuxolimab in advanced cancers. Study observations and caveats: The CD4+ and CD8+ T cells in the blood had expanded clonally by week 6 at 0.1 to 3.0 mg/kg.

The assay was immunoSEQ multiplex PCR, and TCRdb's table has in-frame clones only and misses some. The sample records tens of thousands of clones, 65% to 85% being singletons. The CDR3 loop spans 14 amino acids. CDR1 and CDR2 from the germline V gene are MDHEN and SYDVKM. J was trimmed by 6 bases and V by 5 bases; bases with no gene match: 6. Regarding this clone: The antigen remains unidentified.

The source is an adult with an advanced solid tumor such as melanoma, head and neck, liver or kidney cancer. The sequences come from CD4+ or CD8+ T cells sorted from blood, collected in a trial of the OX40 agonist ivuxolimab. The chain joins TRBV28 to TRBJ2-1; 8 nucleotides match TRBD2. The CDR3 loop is CASSPSGLVNEQFF. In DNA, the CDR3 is TGTGCCAGCAGTCCCTCGGGACTAGTCAATGAGCAGTTCTTC.